The 13 T cell receptor beta chains reported below all come from one sample, sequenced in a study of OX40 agonist ivuxolimab in advanced cancers. The data were produced by immunoSEQ multiplex PCR, yet TCRdb's version contains in-frame clones alone and is incomplete. The data hold around 66,000 clones, with 70% to 90% observed a single time. The sample in question was CD4+ or CD8+ T cells sorted from blood, obtained in a trial of the OX40 agonist ivuxolimab. The source of these receptors is an adult with an advanced solid tumor such as melanoma, head and neck, liver or kidney cancer.

As concerns this clone: Germline is not matched at one junction end, which may reflect a read error. Here the CDR3 DNA reads TGTGCTAGCAGCTTAGGTTCGTCGGGCCAAGAGACCCAGTACTTC. It codes for CASSLGSSGQETQYF. V usage is TRBV7-7 and J usage is TRBJ2-5; D not certain. The germline CDR1 and CDR2 sequences are SSHAT and FNYEAQ (reference sequence). This CDR3 region has 15 residues.

V and J are TRBV7-8 and TRBJ1-5; D gene unclear. The ends were cut back, 3 bases at V and 7 bases at J, with 25 bases in the middle. Germline V gene sequence: CDR1 SGHVS, CDR2 FQNEAQ. The CDR3 is made up of 18 amino acids. CDR3 sequence reads: CASSFTTLSRFGPQPQHF. The CDR3 DNA sequence: TGTGCCAGCAGCTTCACAACCCTGAGTAGGTTTGGTCCCCAGCCCCAGCATTTT.

The chain uses TRBV1 and TRBJ2-5; the table's D call, TRBD2, has no DNA check behind it. TRBV1 is reported as a pseudogene. The CDR3 extends over 17 amino acids. The CDR3 DNA is TGCACCAGCAGCCATTCGACTAGCGGTCCAATCCAAGAGACCCAGTACTTC. As protein: CTSSHSTSGPIQETQYF.

The chain is built from TRBV19 and TRBJ2-2; 10 bases fit TRBD1. Per the germline V gene, CDR1 is LNHDA and CDR2 is SQIVND (reference sequence). The CDR3 consists of 17 residues. The J segment lost 6 bases and the V segment lost 5 bases, leaving 12 bases of the junction unmatched. The CDR3 sequence is CASSAGTGVGPSGELFF. DNA of the CDR3: TGTGCCAGTAGTGCCGGGACAGGGGTCGGTCCTTCCGGGGAGCTGTTTTTT.

The chain couples TRBV2 to TRBJ1-2; D uncertain. In germline, CDR1 is SNHLY, CDR2 FYNNEI. The V gene lost 9 bases and the J gene lost 5 bases, with 10 bases spanning the gap. CDR3 length: 11 residues. The CDR3 DNA reads TGTGCCAGTCTCCGGGGTTATGGCTACACCTTC. Its translation: CASLRGYGYTF.

The CDR3 here is CASSLFAGNTIYF. CDR3 nucleotide sequence: TGTGCCAGCAGCCTATTCGCCGGAAACACCATATATTTT. The genes are TRBV9 and TRBJ1-3; the D is unclear. Trimming pared 4 bases from V and 4 bases from J, leaving 9 bases between. From germline, CDR1 is SGDLS and CDR2 YYNGEE. This CDR3 spans 13 amino acids.

The chain uses TRBV4-3 and TRBJ1-1, with D possibly being TRBD1 (6 bases). Per germline, CDR1 LGHNA and CDR2 YSLEER. V was shortened by 1 base and J by 5 bases, with 11 bases between the two germline ends. This CDR3 is 14 amino acids long. Written as DNA, the CDR3 is TGCGCCAGCAGCCAAGTTGGGGGGCGGACTGAAGCTTTCTTT. This encodes CASSQVGGRTEAFF.

CDR3 DNA sequence: TGTGCCAGTAGTATAGGGCCCCATGGCGGAACTAGCAAAAGCGCCCTCCACTTT. It is translated as CASSIGPHGGTSKSALHF. The rearrangement joins TRBV19 to TRBJ1-6; no firm D call. Germline lookup yields CDR1 LNHDA and CDR2 SQIVND (reference sequence). V lost 1 base and J 14 bases, leaving 27 bases between the germline ends. The CDR3 length is 18 residues.

V gene TRBV11-2 combines with J gene TRBJ1-3; the D is unclear. The CDR3 covers 17 residues. The V gene lost 3 bases and the J gene lost 0 bases, with 15 bases spanning the gap. Per the germline V gene, CDR1 is SGHAT and CDR2 is FQNNGV. DNA for the CDR3: TGTGCCAGCAGCTTTAGTCCCAGGCCTGACTCTGGAAACACCATATATTTT. Translating it yields CASSFSPRPDSGNTIYF.

The chain joins TRBV5-1 to TRBJ1-1; D not resolved. Germline values: CDR1 SGHRS, CDR2 YFSETQ. This CDR3 spans 14 amino acids. Trimming stripped 4 bases from V and 6 bases from J, with 16 bases between. The CDR3 nucleotides read TGCGCCAGCAGCCCGGCCGCTGGGAGCGCTGAAGCTTTCTTT. Protein product: CASSPAAGSAEAFF.

CDR3 bases: TGTGCCAGCAGTTATCGGGGCTATAGACAGGGCTACACCTTC. Protein product: CASSYRGYRQGYTF. The V and J genes are TRBV6-5 and TRBJ1-2; TRBD1 is a possible D gene (5 bases). V lost 3 bases and J 8 bases, leaving 16 bases between the germline ends. The CDR3 spans 14 residues. Germline loops: CDR1 MNHEY, CDR2 SVGAGI.

This clone has just a few counts. The chain employs TRBV11-1 and TRBJ1-6; 7 nucleotides align to TRBD1. Germline V CDR1 and CDR2: SGHAT, FQDESV (reference sequence). The CDR3 extends over 14 amino acids. The ends lost 5 bases at V and 7 bases at J; junction bases unmatched: 5. Here the CDR3 reads CASSTRTGNSPLHF. The CDR3, as DNA: TGTGCCAGCAGCACCCGGACAGGCAATTCACCCCTCCACTTT.

The chain uses TRBV15 and TRBJ1-2; D call uncertain. V was pared by 0 bases and J by 4 bases, with 9 bases between. The CDR3 extends over 14 amino acids. In germline, CDR1 is LNHNV, CDR2 YYDKDF (reference sequence). The CDR3 sequence: CATSRDRDGYGYTF. As DNA, the CDR3 is TGTGCCACCAGCAGAGATCGAGACGGCTATGGCTACACCTTC.